The T cell receptor (beta chain) described here comes from a study of control samples from healthy donors and cancer patients. Libraries were prepared by immunoSEQ multiplex PCR; TCRdb keeps only in-frame clonotypes and omits some of them. Of 250,000 to 300,000 clones in the sample, about four fifths are singletons; the top ten hold roughly 14%. Germline-derived CDR1 and CDR2 are SGHRS and YFSETQ. V gave up 4 bases and J gave up 8 bases; unmatched junction bases: 17. This CDR3 has 18 residues. This TCR derives from a woman in her sixties with lung cancer. This chain connects TRBV5-1 to TRBJ1-4; 10 bases fit TRBD1. The specimen sequenced was PBMCs. CDR3 bases: TGCGCCAGCAGCCTACGCAGACAGGGGGCGACGGGAATGGAAAAACTGTTTTTT. As protein: CASSLRRQGATGMEKLFF.